This T cell receptor beta chain was identified in a study of T cells expressing NK-cell markers. About the study: Seven sequenced donors out of eight were HCMV-seropositive, one seronegative.

As concerns this clonotype: The antigen is not known.

The CDR3 covers 14 residues. The authors generated TCR beta cDNA through 5'RACE template switching with UMIs. TCRdb reprocessed the 5' RACE reads and stores each CDR3 protein as one record, lacking DNA. The ten top clones account for 12%, within a sample of approximately 150,000 distinct CDR3 sequences. Study conclusions and caveats: Six or seven donors showed dominant NKG2C+ clonotypes comprising about 1.0-7.5% of their CD8+ T cells. It remained uncertain whether the expanded NKG2C+ T cell clones were specific for HCMV antigens.

The sequenced sample was blood T cells: a sorted CD56 or NKG2C T cell subset, CD4+ or CD8+ T cells, or bulk PBMC T cells (not recorded which). The chain is built from TRBV12-3 or TRBV12-4 and TRBJ1-2. The source is a man between 18 and 29 years old in good health. CDR3 residues: CASSLAALADGYTF.